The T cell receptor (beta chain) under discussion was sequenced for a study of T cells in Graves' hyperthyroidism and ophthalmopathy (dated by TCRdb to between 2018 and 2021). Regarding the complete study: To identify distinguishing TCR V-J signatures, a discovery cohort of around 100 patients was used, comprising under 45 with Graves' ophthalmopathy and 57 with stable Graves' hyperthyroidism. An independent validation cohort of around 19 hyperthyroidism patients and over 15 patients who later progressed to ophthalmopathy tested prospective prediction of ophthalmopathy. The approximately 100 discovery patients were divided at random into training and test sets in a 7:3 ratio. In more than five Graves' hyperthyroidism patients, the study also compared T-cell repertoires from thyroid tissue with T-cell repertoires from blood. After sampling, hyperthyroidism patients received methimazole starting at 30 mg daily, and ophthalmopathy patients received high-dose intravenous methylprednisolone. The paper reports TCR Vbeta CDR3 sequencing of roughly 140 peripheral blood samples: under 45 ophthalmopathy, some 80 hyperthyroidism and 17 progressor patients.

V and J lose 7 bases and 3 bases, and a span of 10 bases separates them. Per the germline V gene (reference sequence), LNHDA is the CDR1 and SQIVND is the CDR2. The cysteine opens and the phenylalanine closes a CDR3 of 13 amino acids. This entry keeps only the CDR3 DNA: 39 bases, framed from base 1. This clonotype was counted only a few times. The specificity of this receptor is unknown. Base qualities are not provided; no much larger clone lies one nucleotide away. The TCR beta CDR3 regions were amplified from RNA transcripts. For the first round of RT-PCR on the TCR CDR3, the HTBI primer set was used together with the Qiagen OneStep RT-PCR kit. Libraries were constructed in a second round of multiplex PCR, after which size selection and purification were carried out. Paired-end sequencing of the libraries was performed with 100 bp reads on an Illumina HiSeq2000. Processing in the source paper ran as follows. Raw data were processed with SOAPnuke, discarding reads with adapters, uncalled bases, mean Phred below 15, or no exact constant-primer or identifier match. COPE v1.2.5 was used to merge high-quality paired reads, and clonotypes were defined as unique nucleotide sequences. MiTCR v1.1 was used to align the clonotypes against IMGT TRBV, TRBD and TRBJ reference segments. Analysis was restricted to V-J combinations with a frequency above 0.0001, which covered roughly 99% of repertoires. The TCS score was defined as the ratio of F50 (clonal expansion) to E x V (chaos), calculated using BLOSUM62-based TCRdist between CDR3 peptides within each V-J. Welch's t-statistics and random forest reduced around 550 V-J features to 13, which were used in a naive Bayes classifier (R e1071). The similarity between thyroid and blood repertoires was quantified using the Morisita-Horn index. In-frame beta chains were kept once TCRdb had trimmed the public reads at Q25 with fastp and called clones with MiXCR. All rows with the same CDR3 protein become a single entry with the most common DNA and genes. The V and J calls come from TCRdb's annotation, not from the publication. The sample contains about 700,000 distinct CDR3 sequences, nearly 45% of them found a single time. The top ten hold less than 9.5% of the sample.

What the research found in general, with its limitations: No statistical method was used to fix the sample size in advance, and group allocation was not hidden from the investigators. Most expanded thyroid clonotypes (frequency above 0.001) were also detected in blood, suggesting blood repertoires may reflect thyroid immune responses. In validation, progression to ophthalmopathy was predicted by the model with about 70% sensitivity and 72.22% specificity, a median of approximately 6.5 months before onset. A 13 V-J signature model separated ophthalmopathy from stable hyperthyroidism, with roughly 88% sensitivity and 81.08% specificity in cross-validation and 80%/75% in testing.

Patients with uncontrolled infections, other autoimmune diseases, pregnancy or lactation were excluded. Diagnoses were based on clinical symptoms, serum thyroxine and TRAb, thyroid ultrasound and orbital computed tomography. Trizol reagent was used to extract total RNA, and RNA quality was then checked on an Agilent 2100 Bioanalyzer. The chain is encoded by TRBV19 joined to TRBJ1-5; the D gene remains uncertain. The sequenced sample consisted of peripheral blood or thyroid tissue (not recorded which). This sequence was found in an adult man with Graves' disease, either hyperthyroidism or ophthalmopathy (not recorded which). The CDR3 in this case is CASNLRNNQPQHF. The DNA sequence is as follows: TGTGCCAGTAACTTACGAAACAATCAGCCCCAGCATTTT.